Listed below are T cell receptor beta chains from one sample, sequenced in a study of shared T cell receptors in the human thymus. This table comes from immunoSEQ multiplex PCR, and its TCRdb copy is limited to in-frame clones, with some not included. The top ten clones hold roughly 0.013% of a sample with approximately 580,000 clones, approximately 80% of them seen once. The same specimen was also included in a second study, on human thymus T cells.

The source material was thymocytes. The receptors come from a boy under three years old with a congenital heart defect. The CDR3 runs from the conserved cysteine through the conserved F or W. The D gene is left open where the match is weak. Only part of the rows carry a size: once, few, many, or a class if the clone is expanded.

clone_size j_call d_call v_call cdr3_nt cdr3_aa
. TRBJ2-1 . TRBV29-1 TGCAGCGATAGAAAATCGACAGGCTACAATGAGCAGTTCTTC CSDRKSTGYNEQFF
few TRBJ2-7 TRBD1 TRBV29-1 TGCAGCGTTGGGACAGGACCCCCCTACGAGCAGTACTTC CSVGTGPPYEQYF
. TRBJ2-7 . TRBV28 TGTGCCAGCAGGGCTGGGCCCCACGAGCAGTACTTC CASRAGPHEQYF
. TRBJ2-3 TRBD2 TRBV5-6 TGTGCCAGCAGCTTGGGCGAGACTAGCGGGAGGTCTGATACGCAGTATTTT CASSLGETSGRSDTQYF
. TRBJ2-1 . TRBV5-1 TGCGCCAGCAGCCTCGTGTCGCGGGAAGGCCCCGAGCAGTTCTTC CASSLVSREGPEQFF
. TRBJ1-1 . TRBV10-3 TGTGCCATCAGTGCGAACGGACTCGATTCCCCGGAGGCTTTCTTT CAISANGLDSPEAFF
. TRBJ2-7 . TRBV7-2 TGTGCCAGCAGCCGCGGGACAGAGACTTCCTACGAGCAGTACTTC CASSRGTETSYEQYF
once TRBJ1-2 . TRBV30 TGTGCCTGGAGTGTCACCCGGGACACTGTAAACTATGGCTACACCTTC CAWSVTRDTVNYGYTF
. TRBJ1-5 TRBD1 TRBV27 TGTGCCAGCAGTTTACCCTGCGGACAGGGGTATCAGCCCCAGCATTTT CASSLPCGQGYQPQHF
. TRBJ1-2 . TRBV28 TGTGCCAGTCTCTACGGGGGGAATCGAGGCTACACCTTC CASLYGGNRGYTF
. TRBJ2-2 TRBD2 TRBV15 TGTGCCACCAGCCCGGGGCGGGAGCTAGCCCACACCGGGGAGCTGTTTTTT CATSPGRELAHTGELFF
. TRBJ2-2 . TRBV10-3 TGTGCCATCAGTGACGAATTGGGGACAAGGGTCGGGGAGCTGTTTTTT CAISDELGTRVGELFF
few TRBJ2-4 . TRBV27 TGTGCCAGCAGTTTAGGGCCCAAAAACATTCAGTACTTC CASSLGPKNIQYF
. TRBJ2-7 TRBD1 TRBV7-2 TGTGCCAGCGGGAGGACAGGGGCCCACGAGCAGTACTTC CASGRTGAHEQYF
. TRBJ1-2 . TRBV18 TGTGCCAGCTCACCACGGACAGCCGGCTATAGGGGCTACACCTTC CASSPRTAGYRGYTF
. TRBJ1-5 . TRBV5-8 TGTGCCAGCAGCCTGCGGGGGGTCTTTCAGCCCCAGCATTTT CASSLRGVFQPQHF
. TRBJ2-1 TRBD2 TRBV4-3 TGCGCCAGCAGCCCCCAGCGACTAGCGGGAGGGCCCCTGAACAATGAGCAGTTCTTC CASSPQRLAGGPLNNEQFF
few TRBJ1-4 . TRBV27 TGTGCCAGCAGTTTACGGGGGACCGGAGTTAATGAAAAACTGTTTTTT CASSLRGTGVNEKLFF
few TRBJ2-7 TRBD1 TRBV11-3 TGTGCCAGCAGCCTATACAGGGGAAGGGAGCAGTACTTC CASSLYRGREQYF
. TRBJ1-1 . TRBV5-1 TGCGCCAGCAGCTTGGCAGGCTACACTGAAGCTTTCTTT CASSLAGYTEAFF
. TRBJ1-1 . TRBV7-9 TGTGCCAGCAGCTTAGAGGGAGTCACTGAAGCTTTCTTT CASSLEGVTEAFF
. TRBJ1-6 TRBD1 TRBV30 TGTGCCTGGAGTGTAGGGGACAGGGCCTCATCCCCCCTCCACTTT CAWSVGDRASSPLHF
once TRBJ2-5 . TRBV4-2 TGTGCCAGCGAGGGCGTTGGGGGCCCTACTTCCAATGGGGAGACCCAGTACTTC CASEGVGGPTSNGETQYF
. TRBJ2-4 TRBD2 TRBV25-1 TGTGCCAGCAGTGACCGCGAAGAGCGGGGTGGCTTTTTTCAGTACTTC CASSDREERGGFFQYF
. TRBJ1-3 TRBD1 TRBV5-1 TGCGCCAGCAGCTTGGAAGGGGGCCGCTCTGGAAACACCATATATTTT CASSLEGGRSGNTIYF
. TRBJ2-2 . TRBV7-8 TGTGCCAGCAGCTTACCCGAGCGGGCCGGAGGGGAGCTGTTTTTT CASSLPERAGGELFF
. TRBJ2-2 . TRBV4-3 TGCGCCAGCAGCCAAGATCGGGGGACGAACACCGGGGAGCTGTTTTTT CASSQDRGTNTGELFF
few TRBJ1-4 TRBD1 TRBV4-2 TGTGCCAGCAGCCAGAACAGGGGCGGAACCGCAACTAATGAAAAACTGTTTTTT CASSQNRGGTATNEKLFF